The 4 T cell receptor beta chains given below trace back to one sample, sequenced in a study of OX40 agonist ivuxolimab in advanced cancers. Profiling relied on immunoSEQ multiplex PCR, and the TCRdb table lists in-frame clones only, not all of them. The sample carries 15,000 to 20,000 clones, roughly 80% recorded once. The input for sequencing was CD4+ or CD8+ T cells sorted from blood, taken in a trial of the OX40 agonist ivuxolimab. The receptors shown here come from an adult with an advanced solid tumor such as melanoma, head and neck, liver or kidney cancer.

The J gene is TRBJ2-1, the V gene TRBV29-1; 9 nucleotides line up with TRBD1. Losses at the gene ends were 7 bases for V and 7 bases for J; bases not matched to a gene: 11. Germline V gene sequence: CDR1 SQVTM, CDR2 ANQGSEA. This CDR3 is built from 14 residues. CDR3 residues: CSETGTGLENEQFF. The CDR3 DNA sequence: TGCAGCGAAACCGGGACAGGGCTTGAGAATGAGCAGTTCTTC.

On this clone: The junction departs from germline at one end; a sequencing error may be responsible. This chain links TRBV7-3 with TRBJ2-1; TRBD2 agrees at 10 bases. This CDR3 has 14 amino acids. Germline loops: CDR1 SGHTA, CDR2 FQGTGA. CDR3 amino acids: CASTLAGGYNEQFF. In nucleotides, the CDR3 is TGTGCCAGCACCTTAGCGGGAGGATACAATGAGCAGTTCTTC. Complete variable domain (other parts from reference TRBV7-3 and TRBJ2-1): GAGVSQTPSNKVTEKGKYVELRCDPISGHTALYWYRQSLGQGPEFLIYFQGTGAADDSGLPNDRFFAVRPEGSVSTLKIQRTERGDSAVYLCASTLAGGYNEQFFGPGTRLTVL.

CDR3 in amino acids: CASSQDGGHAQPQHF. CDR3 DNA sequence: TGCGCCAGCAGCCAAGATGGGGGTCATGCTCAGCCCCAGCATTTT. The genes are TRBV4-3 and TRBJ1-5; maybe TRBD1 (5 bases). The V end lost 0 bases, the J end lost 6 bases, and 12 bases lay between the germline ends. Germline CDR1 LGHNA, CDR2 YSLEER. CDR3 size: 15 residues.

The rearrangement joins TRBV15 to TRBJ2-1; 7 nucleotides line up with TRBD1. From germline, CDR1 is LNHNV and CDR2 YYDKDF (reference sequence). The CDR3 consists of 15 residues. Trimming cost V 3 bases and J 9 bases; bases outside gene matches: 11. The CDR3 protein is CATSRGRTGRFEQFF. CDR3 DNA: TGTGCCACCAGCAGGGGAAGGACAGGCAGGTTTGAGCAGTTCTTC.